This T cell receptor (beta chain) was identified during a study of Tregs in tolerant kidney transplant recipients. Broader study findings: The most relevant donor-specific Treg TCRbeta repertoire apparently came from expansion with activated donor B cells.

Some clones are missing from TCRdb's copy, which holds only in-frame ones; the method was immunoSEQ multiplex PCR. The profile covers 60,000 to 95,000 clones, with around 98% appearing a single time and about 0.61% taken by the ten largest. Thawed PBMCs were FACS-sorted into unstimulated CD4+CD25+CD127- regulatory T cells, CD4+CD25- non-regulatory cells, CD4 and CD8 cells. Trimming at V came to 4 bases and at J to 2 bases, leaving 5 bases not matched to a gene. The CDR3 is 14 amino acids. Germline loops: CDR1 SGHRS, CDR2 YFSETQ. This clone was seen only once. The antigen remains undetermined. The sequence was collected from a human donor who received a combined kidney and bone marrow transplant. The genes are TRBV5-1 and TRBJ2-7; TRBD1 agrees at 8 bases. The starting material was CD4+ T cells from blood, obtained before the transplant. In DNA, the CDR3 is TGCGCCAGCAGCGGGGGACAGGTCCCCTACGAGCAGTACTTC. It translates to CASSGGQVPYEQYF. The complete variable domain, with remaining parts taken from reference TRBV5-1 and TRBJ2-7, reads KAGVTQTPRYLIKTRGQQVTLSCSPISGHRSVSWYQQTPGQGLQFLFEYFSETQRNKGNFPGRFSGRQFSNSRSEMNVSTLELGDSALYLCASSGGQVPYEQYFGPGTRLTVT.